Reported below is one T cell receptor (beta chain). The data originate from a study of blood T cell repertoires in COVID-19. Study overall: Samples came from the United States, Italy and Spain, spanning acute and convalescent COVID-19.

V was trimmed by 0 bases and J by 1 base, leaving 10 bases between them. CDR1 is LNHDA and CDR2 is SQIVND in the germline V gene (reference sequence). CDR3 length equals 15 residues. Methods used by the authors: Amplified reference gene primers provided the basis for estimating nucleated cell counts. The method was immunoSEQ multiplex PCR; TCRdb's version includes in-frame clones alone and lacks a portion of them. The V and J calls and the clone size are those of that table, but D and trimming were determined from the DNA. The sample has tens of thousands of clones, 70% to 85% seen once. This sequence originates from a woman aged 65 to 85 with acute or convalescent COVID-19. Sequencing was performed on peripheral blood. The rearrangement joins TRBV19 to TRBJ2-7, with D perhaps matching TRBD1 (6 bases). The CDR3 bases are TGTGCCAGTAGTATAGAGTTGACAGGTTCCTACGAGCAGTACTTC. Translated: CASSIELTGSYEQYF.